Described below is a single T cell receptor beta chain sequence and its context. The same CDR3 also results from other DNA sequences found in this sample. These data are taken from a study of control samples from healthy donors and cancer patients. Germline trimming cut 4 bases from V and 4 bases from J; bases unmatched to any gene: 4. Per the germline V gene, CDR1 is SGHRS and CDR2 is YFSETQ. This CDR3 is built from 15 residues. Sequencing was performed with immunoSEQ multiplex PCR; in TCRdb, only in-frame clones are kept and a portion is missing. The sample consists of around 120,000 clones, approximately 90% of them appearing once.

The material sequenced was blood. The rearrangement joins TRBV5-1 to TRBJ2-1; 11 bases line up with TRBD2. This receptor was identified in a woman aged 65 to 85 in good health. CDR3 coding DNA: TGCGCCAGCAGCCAAATAGCGGGGGGGTACAATGAGCAGTTCTTC. Encoded protein: CASSQIAGGYNEQFF.